This is a list of T cell receptor beta chains from one sample in a study of beta chain features in type 1 diabetes. TCRdb's table, derived via immunoSEQ multiplex PCR, lists solely in-frame clones and lacks some. The table includes approximately 250,000 clones, roughly a quarter detected once. Sequencing input: naive CD4+ T cells from blood. These receptors were collected from a young woman with type 1 diabetes. The CDR3 runs from the conserved cysteine through the conserved F or W. The D gene is left open where the match is weak. Clone size is shown for a subset of rows, as once, few, many or a class of expanded clone.

j_gene | v_gene | abundance | d_gene | CDR3aa | CDR3nt
TRBJ2-7 | TRBV7-9 | few | . | CASEKRGLSYEQYF | TGTGCCAGCGAAAAAAGGGGACTTTCCTACGAGCAGTACTTC
TRBJ2-7 | TRBV6-1 | . | TRBD1 | CASSRTGQGDYEQYF | TGTGCCAGCAGTCGGACGGGACAGGGTGACTACGAGCAGTACTTC
TRBJ1-2 | TRBV28 | . | TRBD1 | CASSLWGQGDGYTF | TGTGCCAGCAGTTTATGGGGACAGGGAGATGGCTACACCTTC
TRBJ1-2 | TRBV7-9 | . | . | CASSPAGPYGYTF | TGTGCCAGCAGTCCGGCAGGTCCCTATGGCTACACCTTC
TRBJ2-1 | TRBV11-3 | . | . | CASSSGQPNSEQFF | TGTGCCAGCAGCTCCGGTCAACCCAATAGTGAGCAGTTCTTC
TRBJ2-5 | TRBV7-2 | . | TRBD2 | CASSFTSGRAETQYF | TGTGCCAGCAGCTTCACTAGCGGGAGGGCGGAGACCCAGTACTTC
TRBJ2-3 | TRBV30 | few | TRBD2 | CAWSDGGRAPDTQYF | TGTGCCTGGAGTGATGGCGGGAGGGCCCCAGATACGCAGTATTTT
TRBJ2-5 | TRBV20-1 | few | . | CSARGWETQYF | TGCAGTGCTCGGGGGTGGGAGACCCAGTACTTC
TRBJ2-7 | TRBV10-3 | . | TRBD1 | CAISAGTGDVTSYEQYF | TGTGCCATCAGTGCCGGGACAGGGGATGTGACCTCCTACGAGCAGTACTTC
TRBJ1-2 | TRBV7-9 | few | TRBD1 | CASSFSQGARGYTF | TGTGCCAGCAGCTTTTCACAGGGGGCGCGTGGCTACACCTTC
TRBJ1-4 | TRBV7-9 | . | . | CASSQGPEKLFF | TGTGCCAGCAGCCAGGGTCCTGAAAAACTGTTTTTT
TRBJ2-5 | TRBV7-3 | few | . | CASSPSNRGAETQYF | TGTGCCAGCAGTCCCTCCAATCGGGGGGCGGAGACCCAGTACTTC
TRBJ2-3 | TRBV18 | . | . | CASSPPNGDTQYF | TGTGCCAGCTCACCACCGAACGGGGATACGCAGTATTTT
TRBJ2-2 | TRBV9 | . | . | CASSVAGGTNTGELFF | TGTGCCAGCAGCGTAGCTGGGGGGACTAACACCGGGGAGCTGTTTTTT
TRBJ1-1 | TRBV2 | . | . | CASTPGYTEAFF | TGTGCCAGCACCCCGGGGTACACTGAAGCTTTCTTT
TRBJ1-1 | TRBV29-1 | few | TRBD1 | CSAMTGGTEAFF | TGCAGCGCCATGACAGGGGGCACTGAAGCTTTCTTT
TRBJ2-2 | TRBV4-2 | . | TRBD2 | CASSQGLAGNTGELFF | TGTGCCAGCAGCCAAGGGCTAGCGGGCAACACCGGGGAGCTGTTTTTT
TRBJ2-1 | TRBV28 | . | TRBD2 | CASGTSGRAINEQFF | TGTGCCAGCGGAACTAGCGGGAGGGCCATCAATGAGCAGTTCTTC
TRBJ2-5 | TRBV7-2 | . | TRBD2 | CASSFSGRETQYF | TGTGCCAGCAGTTTTAGCGGGCGAGAGACCCAGTACTTC
TRBJ2-1 | TRBV5-1 | . | TRBD1 | CASSVGTAHNEQFF | TGCGCCAGCAGCGTCGGGACAGCACACAATGAGCAGTTCTTC
TRBJ2-7 | TRBV15 | . | TRBD1 | CATSRDRDYEQYF | TGTGCCACCAGCCGGGACAGGGACTACGAGCAGTACTTC
TRBJ1-2 | TRBV30 | few | . | CASREYGYTF | TGTGCCTCGAGGGAGTATGGCTACACCTTC
TRBJ1-4 | TRBV2 | . | . | CASRFNMNEKLFF | TGTGCCAGCAGATTTAACATGAATGAAAAACTGTTTTTT
TRBJ2-3 | TRBV28 | . | . | CASSTNSGDTQYF | TGTGCCAGCAGTACGAATTCGGGGGATACGCAGTATTTT
TRBJ2-3 | TRBV9 | . | TRBD1 | CASSGLGRGGHTQYF | TGTGCCAGCAGCGGATTAGGGAGAGGGGGCCATACGCAGTATTTT
TRBJ2-3 | TRBV28 | few | TRBD2 | CASKAGGDTQYF | TGTGCCAGCAAAGCGGGAGGAGATACGCAGTATTTT
TRBJ2-1 | TRBV29-1 | . | . | CSVEAATSFAWFF | TGCAGCGTTGAGGCGGCTACTAGTTTTGCTTGGTTCTTC
TRBJ1-1 | TRBV30 | few | . | CAWSTQPNTEAFF | TGTGCCTGGAGTACACAGCCGAACACTGAAGCTTTCTTT
TRBJ2-7 | TRBV29-1 | few | TRBD1 | CSAGGKNYEQYF | TGCAGCGCAGGGGGAAAAAACTACGAGCAGTACTTC
TRBJ2-1 | TRBV4-1 | few | TRBD1 | CASSRLTGGGEQFF | TGCGCCAGCAGCCGACTCACAGGGGGCGGAGAGCAGTTCTTC
TRBJ2-7 | TRBV2 | few | . | CASSDYSEQYF | TGTGCCAGCAGTGATTACTCGGAGCAGTACTTC
TRBJ1-2 | TRBV6-5 | few | . | CASSYVPGDYGYTF | TGTGCCAGCAGTTACGTCCCAGGGGATTATGGCTACACCTTC
TRBJ2-7 | TRBV29-1 | few | . | CSVAPRVSSYEQYF | TGCAGCGTTGCTCCCAGGGTGAGCTCCTACGAGCAGTACTTC
TRBJ2-3 | TRBV29-1 | . | TRBD2 | CSVALAGGPTDTQYF | TGCAGCGTCGCACTAGCGGGAGGGCCCACAGATACGCAGTATTTT
TRBJ1-2 | TRBV6-1 | few | TRBD1 | CASIGTGSNYGYTF | TGTGCCAGCATCGGGACAGGGTCTAACTATGGCTACACCTTC
TRBJ2-7 | TRBV5-1 | . | . | CASSSGFSYEQYF | TGCGCCAGCAGCAGCGGGTTCTCCTACGAGCAGTACTTC
TRBJ2-1 | TRBV19 | . | TRBD2 | CASSISSGRANEQFF | TGTGCCAGTAGTATCAGTAGCGGGAGGGCCAATGAGCAGTTCTTC
TRBJ2-1 | TRBV7-3 | . | TRBD2 | CASSSRLAGGNEQFF | TGTGCCAGCAGCTCTCGACTAGCGGGAGGTAATGAGCAGTTCTTC
TRBJ2-7 | TRBV7-2 | . | TRBD1 | CASSPGTGDEQYF | TGTGCCAGCAGCCCCGGGACAGGGGACGAGCAGTACTTC
TRBJ2-5 | TRBV11-2 | . | TRBD2 | CASSSPGTSGLSGETQYF | TGTGCCAGCAGCTCGCCCGGGACTAGCGGCCTTTCTGGAGAGACCCAGTACTTC
TRBJ2-1 | TRBV23-1 | . | TRBD2 | CASSQSRGGFLAGGPREQFF | TGCGCCAGCAGTCAATCGAGGGGTGGTTTTTTAGCGGGAGGGCCGAGGGAGCAGTTCTTC
TRBJ1-2 | TRBV29-1 | few | TRBD1 | CSGTGDYGYTF | TGCAGCGGTACAGGGGACTATGGCTACACCTTC
TRBJ2-7 | TRBV4-2 | . | . | CASSPVGAYEQYF | TGTGCCAGCAGCCCCGTGGGAGCGTACGAGCAGTACTTC
TRBJ2-1 | TRBV27 | . | TRBD2 | CASSLSPSGSLSYNEQFF | TGTGCCAGCAGTTTATCTCCTAGCGGGAGCCTTTCCTACAATGAGCAGTTCTTC
TRBJ2-5 | TRBV6-1 | . | TRBD1 | CASSEGQGRETQYF | TGTGCCAGCAGTGAGGGACAGGGGAGAGAGACCCAGTACTTC
TRBJ2-5 | TRBV5-6 | . | TRBD1 | CASSANRGGTQYF | TGTGCCAGCAGCGCAAACAGGGGTGGGACCCAGTACTTC
TRBJ2-7 | TRBV28 | few | . | CASSLVGPPYEQYF | TGTGCCAGCAGTTTAGTTGGGCCACCCTACGAGCAGTACTTC
TRBJ1-4 | TRBV30 | . | TRBD1 | CAWTGTVNEKLFF | TGTGCCTGGACCGGGACAGTCAATGAAAAACTGTTTTTT
TRBJ1-1 | TRBV18 | few | . | CASSPLTGPEAFF | TGTGCCAGCTCCCCTCTGACAGGCCCTGAAGCTTTCTTT
TRBJ1-1 | TRBV4-1 | few | . | CASSLRTFSGTGTEAFF | TGCGCCAGCAGCCTGCGCACCTTCAGCGGGACGGGAACTGAAGCTTTCTTT
TRBJ2-5 | TRBV21-1 | . | . | CASSILAGSGSLETQYF | TGTGCCAGCAGCATCCTAGCGGGATCGGGGAGCCTAGAGACCCAGTACTTC
TRBJ2-2 | TRBV11-2 | few | TRBD2 | CASTFRLAANTGELFF | TGTGCCAGCACCTTTCGACTAGCGGCGAACACCGGGGAGCTGTTTTTT
TRBJ1-2 | TRBV20-1 | once | . | CSARGIGYTF | TGCAGTGCTAGAGGTATTGGCTACACCTTC
TRBJ2-7 | TRBV5-4 | . | . | CASSPPGLGGSYEQYF | TGTGCCAGCAGCCCGCCAGGCTTGGGCGGGTCCTACGAGCAGTACTTC
TRBJ1-5 | TRBV28 | few | TRBD1 | CASSSPGQGKQPQHF | TGTGCCAGCAGTTCCCCGGGACAGGGGAAACAGCCCCAGCATTTT